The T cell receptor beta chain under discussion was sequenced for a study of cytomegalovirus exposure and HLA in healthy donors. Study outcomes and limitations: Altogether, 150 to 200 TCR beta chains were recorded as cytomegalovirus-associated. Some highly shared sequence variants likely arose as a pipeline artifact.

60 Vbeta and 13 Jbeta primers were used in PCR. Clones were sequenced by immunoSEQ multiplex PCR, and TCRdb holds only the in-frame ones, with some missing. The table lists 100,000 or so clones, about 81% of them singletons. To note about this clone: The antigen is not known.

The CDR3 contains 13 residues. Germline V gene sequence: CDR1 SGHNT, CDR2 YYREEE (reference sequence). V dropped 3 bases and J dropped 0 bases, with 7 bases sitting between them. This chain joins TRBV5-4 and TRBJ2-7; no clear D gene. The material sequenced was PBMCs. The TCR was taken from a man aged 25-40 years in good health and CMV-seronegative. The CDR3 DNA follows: TGTGCCAGCAGCTCCTCGGGCTCCTACGAGCAGTACTTC. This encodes CASSSSGSYEQYF.